The TCR beta chain described here comes from a study of cytomegalovirus exposure and HLA in healthy donors. Some clones are missing from TCRdb's copy, which holds only in-frame ones; the method was immunoSEQ multiplex PCR. The sample records some 140,000 clones, 86% being singletons. J was trimmed by 7 bases and V by 5 bases; bases with no gene match: 6. Germline-derived CDR1 and CDR2 are SNHLY and FYNNEI. The CDR3 consists of 13 residues. The source is a man between 18 and 35 years old in good health and CMV-seronegative. J is TRBJ1-1 and V is TRBV2; 8 bases agree with TRBD1. The sequencing input was PBMCs. Here the CDR3 DNA reads TGTGCCAGCAGTCCAGGGGGCTCCCTTGAAGCTTTCTTT. Translation gives CASSPGGSLEAFF.